The 22 T cell receptor beta chains in this list originate from one sample, sequenced in a study of CD8 T cells in ankylosing spondylitis. TCRdb called the 5' RACE reads again in MiXCR, with one record for every CDR3 protein. Of about 150,000 distinct CDR3 sequences listed, roughly a third are singletons. The sequenced material came from synovial fluid, either unsorted or a sorted T cell fraction (not recorded which). These receptors were taken from a male donor with ankylosing spondylitis.

This chain connects TRBV6-1 to TRBJ1-5, with D uncertain. The germline V and J ends were trimmed by 1 base and 0 bases, with 19 bases remaining between them. The CDR3 consists of 19 residues. In germline, CDR1 is MNHNS, CDR2 SASEGT. This CDR3 reads CASSEGRAAVGYSNQPQHF. CDR3 nucleotide sequence: TGTGCCAGCAGTGAAGGGAGGGCGGCCGTGGGGTATAGCAATCAGCCCCAGCATTTT.

Points on this clonotype: This may stem from a read error, because a much larger clone lies one nucleotide away. The CDR3 nucleotides read TGTGCCAGCAGTTACGGGACAGAGCTGAACACTGTAGCTTTCTTT. Translating gives CASSYGTELNTVAFF. The chain recombines TRBV6-2 or TRBV6-3 with TRBJ1-1; 7 positions agree with TRBD1. CDR3 length: 15 residues. Per germline, CDR1 MNHEY and CDR2 SVGEGT.

The gene calls are TRBV20-1 and TRBJ2-7; 12 bases are a match to TRBD2. The CDR3 runs to 13 residues. After removal of 8 bases from V and 2 bases from J, the junction contained 4 bases not matched to a gene. Per the germline V gene, CDR1 is DFQATT and CDR2 is SNEGSKA (reference sequence). The CDR3 DNA follows: TGCAGTTACGGACTAGCGGGAACCTACGAGCAGTACTTC. Residues: CSYGLAGTYEQYF.

The genes are TRBV30 and TRBJ1-5, with 7 bases fitting TRBD1. The CDR3 is 12 amino acids. Looked up from germline, CDR1 is GTSNPN and CDR2 is SVGIG (reference sequence). The V gene end was trimmed by 1 base and the J gene end by 6 bases; junction bases not matched to a gene: 0. The DNA for the CDR3 is TGTGCCTGGAGTGACAGGGGTCAGCCCCAGCATTTT. This codes for CAWSDRGQPQHF.

The table lists this clonotype with a few counts. This chain uses TRBV29-1 with TRBJ2-7; D is ambiguous. The CDR3 runs to 11 residues. Germline V gene lookup returns CDR1 SQVTM and CDR2 ANQGSEA. V gave up 1 base and J gave up 4 bases, with 5 bases separating them. The CDR3 DNA is TGCAGCGTTGAAGGTATATACGAGCAGTACTTC. It encodes CSVEGIYEQYF.

The chain is built from TRBV5-1 and TRBJ1-2, with 8 positions matching TRBD1. The CDR3 covers 16 residues. Germline CDR1 reads SGHRS; CDR2 reads YFSETQ. Losses at the gene ends were 0 bases for V and 4 bases for J; bases not matched to a gene: 8. The chain's CDR3 is CASSLVDRDSGYGYTF. CDR3 sequence (DNA): TGCGCCAGCAGCTTGGTGGACAGGGACAGCGGCTATGGCTACACCTTC.

This clonotype was recorded at least ten times. V is TRBV29-1 and J is TRBJ2-7; the match to TRBD1 covers 8 bases. Germline V gene sequence: CDR1 SQVTM, CDR2 ANQGSEA. J lost 6 bases, V lost 3 bases, and 7 bases had no gene match. The CDR3 covers 13 residues. This CDR3 reads CSVEETGDGEQYF. CDR3 nucleotides: TGCAGCGTTGAGGAGACAGGGGATGGCGAGCAGTACTTC.

This clonotype has a count of ten or more. V and J are TRBV2 and TRBJ1-1; D gene uncertain. Trimming took off 9 bases at V and 2 bases at J, with 13 bases between the two ends. The CDR3 length is 13 residues. CDR1 is SNHLY, CDR2 FYNNEI, per germline. In nucleotides, the CDR3 is TGTGCCAGGGCGATACAAGCTAACACTGAAGCTTTCTTT. Amino acid sequence: CARAIQANTEAFF.

The chain carries TRBV6-2 or TRBV6-3 and TRBJ2-1; TRBD2 might be the D (5 bases). Trimming stripped 2 bases from V and 8 bases from J, with 10 bases between. Germline CDR1 and CDR2: MNHEY and SVGEGT. CDR3 length: 13 amino acids. The CDR3 DNA reads TGTGCCAGCAGTTACGAGGGATCGGATGAGCAGTTCTTC. Translation gives CASSYEGSDEQFF.

The V gene is TRBV25-1, the J gene TRBJ2-7; 11 positions match TRBD2. The ends lost 3 bases at V and 4 bases at J; junction bases unmatched: 11. Germline V gives CDR1 MGHDK, CDR2 SYGVNS. The CDR3 totals 17 residues. CDR3 bases: TGTGCCAGCAGTGACTCCCGGGCTAGCGGGAGGTTGTACGAGCAGTACTTC. Protein: CASSDSRASGRLYEQYF.

Worth noting for this clonotype: A read error may explain this, as a much larger clone is one base away. The CDR3 here is CCASSQGGRRTYNEQFF. Written as DNA, the CDR3 is TGCTGTGCTAGCTCCCAGGGAGGGAGAAGAACCTACAATGAGCAGTTCTTC. The chain uses TRBV20-1 and TRBJ2-1, with 7 bases identical to TRBD2. Germline V gene sequence: CDR1 DFQATT, CDR2 SNEGSKA (reference sequence). The CDR3 totals 17 residues.

This clonotype occurred many times. The chain uses TRBV18 and TRBJ1-1, with D tentatively TRBD1 (5 bases). Germline V lookup: CDR1 KGHSH, CDR2 LQKENI. The V end lost 5 bases, the J end lost 3 bases, and 13 bases lay between the germline ends. The CDR3 has 14 residues. The CDR3 DNA is TGTGCCAGCTCAGGGACCGGGACCCACACTGAAGCTTTCTTT. Protein: CASSGTGTHTEAFF.

This clonotype was detected a few times. The J gene is TRBJ2-1, the V gene TRBV10-3, with D tentatively TRBD1 or TRBD2 (5 bases each). This CDR3 is built from 15 residues. The V and J ends lost 0 bases and 4 bases respectively, with 10 bases between them. Per the germline V gene, CDR1 is ENHRY and CDR2 is SYGVKD. The CDR3 region is CAISESGVSYNEQFF. In DNA form, the CDR3 reads TGTGCCATCAGTGAGTCGGGGGTTTCGTACAATGAGCAGTTCTTC.

The chain combines TRBV6-5 with TRBJ2-5; 12 bases map to TRBD2. Germline values: CDR1 MNHEY, CDR2 SVGAGI. V shed 2 bases and J 1 base; nucleotides not matched to a gene: 11. This CDR3 spans 19 amino acids. Here the CDR3 reads CASSYKGGLAGSPQETQYF. CDR3 DNA sequence: TGTGCCAGCAGTTACAAGGGCGGACTAGCGGGGTCCCCCCAAGAGACCCAGTACTTC.

This clonotype was detected a few times. The chain recombines TRBV11-1 with TRBJ1-6; D remains unclear. Germline assignment: CDR1 SGHAT and CDR2 FQDESV (reference sequence). V shed 5 bases and J shed 3 bases, with 14 bases lying between them. The CDR3 loop spans 16 amino acids. The CDR3: CASSVAGGSYNSPLHF. The CDR3 region has the DNA TGTGCCAGCAGCGTCGCGGGCGGCAGCTATAATTCACCCCTCCACTTT.

The chain links TRBV12-3 or TRBV12-4 to TRBJ2-5; D possibly matches TRBD1 or TRBD2 (5 bases each). Trimming removed 0 bases at V and 7 bases at J, with 12 bases between. The CDR3 length is 14 residues. In DNA, the CDR3 is TGTGCCAGCAGTTTAGCAGGGACGGGGTGGACCCAGTACTTC. Protein product: CASSLAGTGWTQYF.

The V and J genes are TRBV6-1 and TRBJ2-2; 14 positions match TRBD2. The junction had 9 bases not matched to a gene; V was cut back by 6 bases and J by 9 bases. CDR3 size: 16 residues. The germline gives CDR1 MNHNS, CDR2 SASEGT. The CDR3 coding sequence is TGTGCCAGCAGCCCGACTAGCGGGAGGGCCAACCGGGAGCTGTTTTTT. Translation gives CASSPTSGRANRELFF.

The rearrangement links TRBV27 to TRBJ2-1; no definite D call. This CDR3 is 13 amino acids long. Trimming took off 2 bases at V and 3 bases at J, with 5 bases between the two ends. Germline CDR1 and CDR2: MNHEY and SMNVEV (reference sequence). This chain's CDR3 is CASSLLHYNEQFF. Here the CDR3 DNA reads TGTGCCAGCAGTTTACTTCACTACAATGAGCAGTTCTTC.

The genes are TRBV7-3 and TRBJ1-1, with unresolved D. V lost 2 bases to trimming and J lost 3 bases, with 10 bases between them. This CDR3 spans 14 amino acids. The V gene's germline CDR1 is SGHTA and CDR2 FQGTGA. CDR3 region: CASSLLGRDTEAFF. The CDR3 DNA reads TGTGCCAGCAGCTTACTGGGGAGGGACACTGAAGCTTTCTTT.

The V call is TRBV25-1, the J call TRBJ2-2, with 8 bases identical to TRBD1. Germline values: CDR1 MGHDK, CDR2 SYGVNS. After removal of 5 bases from V and 7 bases from J, the junction contained 6 bases not matched to a gene. The CDR3 extends over 14 amino acids. The DNA of the CDR3 is TGTGCCAGCAGTCGGCAGGGGGCCGGCGGGGAGCTGTTTTTT. Its protein is CASSRQGAGGELFF.

A few counts support this clonotype. The gene calls are TRBV28 and TRBJ2-7, with unresolved D. The V and J ends lost 3 bases and 0 bases respectively, with 9 bases between them. Per germline, CDR1 MDHEN and CDR2 SYDVKM. The CDR3 is 14 residues long. The CDR3 region has the DNA TGTGCCAGCAGTTTTGCGAGGAGCTCCTACGAGCAGTACTTC. It translates to CASSFARSSYEQYF.

There are many counts of this clonotype. V gene TRBV25-1 combines with J gene TRBJ2-7; 7 bases map to TRBD1. Germline CDR1 is MGHDK and CDR2 is SYGVNS. The junction had 9 bases not matched to a gene; V was cut back by 2 bases and J by 5 bases. The CDR3 covers 15 residues. The CDR3 region has the DNA TGTGCCAGCAGTGAAAAAGAGACAGGGAAGAACGAGCAGTACTTC. The encoded protein is CASSEKETGKNEQYF.